The 18 T cell receptor beta chains below all came from one sample that was sequenced in a study of blood T cells in healthy people across ages. A second PCR, run for about 6 to 11 cycles, used a sample-barcoded 5' primer plus a J-beta primer mix. TCRdb re-analysed the 5' RACE reads in MiXCR, keeping a single row per CDR3 protein. The sample contains approximately 290,000 distinct CDR3 sequences, roughly 26% of which appear only once. The sequenced sample was blood. The receptors derive from a woman between 65 and 79 years old in good health.

The table lists this clonotype with a few counts. DNA of the CDR3: TGCAGTGCTAGAGAAGGTAGCGGGAGCGGTGCAGATACGCAGTATTTT. This codes for CSAREGSGSGADTQYF. The genes are TRBV20-1 and TRBJ2-3, with 9 bases identical to TRBD2. The germline V gene has CDR1 DFQATT and CDR2 SNEGSKA (reference sequence). The trim removed 0 bases at V and 4 bases at J, leaving 8 bases unmatched. This CDR3 is built from 16 residues.

This clonotype has ten or more counts. The chain recombines TRBV5-5 with TRBJ1-4, with 7 bases that match TRBD1. This CDR3 has 14 amino acids. V lost 5 bases, J lost 3 bases, and 4 bases stayed unmatched. Germline V gene lookup returns CDR1 SGHKS and CDR2 YYEKEE (reference sequence). For the CDR3, the DNA is TGTGCCAGCAGACCCGGGACAGCTAATGAAAAACTGTTTTTT. As protein: CASRPGTANEKLFF.

The J gene is TRBJ2-7, the V gene TRBV4-1; 8 bases match TRBD1. Unmatched junction bases numbered 6, after V lost 6 bases and J lost 5 bases. The CDR3 extends over 13 amino acids. Germline CDR1 MGHRA, CDR2 YSYEKL. The CDR3 region has the DNA TGCGCCAGCAGTCTTCGGACAGGGAACGAGCAGTACTTC. It specifies CASSLRTGNEQYF.

This clonotype turned up a few times. A much larger clone lies a single base off, so this may be a read error. J is TRBJ1-1 and V is TRBV14; no reliable D call. This CDR3 spans 13 amino acids. The V end lost 3 bases, the J end lost 10 bases, and 15 bases lay between the germline ends. Germline V CDR1 and CDR2: SGHDN, FVKESK. The CDR3 protein is CASSQSGVVRAFF. Written as DNA, the CDR3 is TGTGCCAGCAGCCAGAGTGGGGTGGTGAGAGCTTTCTTT.

At least ten counts were recorded for this clonotype. V and J are TRBV3-1 and TRBJ2-7; D gene uncertain. The germline V gene encodes CDR1 LGHDT and CDR2 YNNKEL (reference sequence). The length of the CDR3 is 11 residues. This chain's CDR3 is CASSRSYEQYF. The CDR3 region has the DNA TGTGCTAGTTCCAGATCCTACGAGCAGTACTTC.

CDR3 region: CAKERLAGAGEQYF. In DNA, the CDR3 is TGTGCCAAAGAGAGGCTAGCGGGAGCCGGCGAGCAGTACTTC. The gene calls are TRBV27 and TRBJ2-7; 10 bases match TRBD2. Germline V gives CDR1 MNHEY, CDR2 SMNVEV (reference sequence). This CDR3 is 14 amino acids long. The ends lost 10 bases at V and 6 bases at J; junction bases unmatched: 12.

This clonotype was seen more than once but under ten times. The V call is TRBV28, the J call TRBJ2-6, with D perhaps being TRBD1 or TRBD2 (5 bases each). This CDR3 spans 16 amino acids. Trimming took off 1 base at V and 0 bases at J, with 7 bases between the two ends. CDR1 is MDHEN, CDR2 SYDVKM, per germline. The DNA of the CDR3 is TGTGCCAGCAGTTTATCAGGGAGCTCTGGGGCCAACGTCCTGACTTTC. Encoded protein: CASSLSGSSGANVLTF.

The chain is built from TRBV28 and TRBJ2-3; tentatively, D is TRBD1 (5 bases). V lost 2 bases, J lost 1 base, and 13 bases lay in between. Germline CDR1 reads MDHEN; CDR2 reads SYDVKM. The CDR3 runs 16 residues. Here the CDR3 reads CASSLGQGLGTDTQYF. The CDR3 region has the DNA TGTGCCAGCAGTTTAGGGCAGGGTCTGGGCACAGATACGCAGTATTTT.

The rearrangement uses TRBV7-2 and TRBJ1-2, with D perhaps matching TRBD1 (5 bases). CDR1 and CDR2 (germline): SGHTA, FQGNSA. The CDR3 covers 16 residues. V lost 5 bases and J 4 bases, leaving 20 bases between the germline ends. The CDR3 nucleotides are TGTGCCAGCAGCGATAACAGGCGTGGTGGGTCCTATGGCTACACCTTC. Translating gives CASSDNRRGGSYGYTF.

This clonotype was observed a handful of times. V is TRBV2 and J is TRBJ2-1, with D possibly being TRBD1 (5 bases). The J call may be incorrect, as the DNA end agrees better with TRBJ2-7. CDR1 and CDR2 from the germline V gene are SNHLY and FYNNEI. CDR3 length equals 14 residues. CDR3 residues: CASSERDRTYEQYF. The CDR3 DNA reads TGTGCCAGCAGTGAACGAGACAGAACCTACGAGCAGTACTTC.

Concerning this clonotype itself: The junction does not match germline at one end; this may be a read error. The V and J genes are TRBV15 and TRBJ2-4, with 7 positions matching TRBD1. The length of the CDR3 is 15 residues. Germline V gene lookup returns CDR1 LNHNV and CDR2 YYDKDF (reference sequence). The CDR3 sequence: CATSLGQLAKNIRYF. CDR3 nucleotide sequence: TGTGCCACCAGCTTGGGACAGTTAGCCAAAAACATTCGGTACTTC.

V and J are TRBV29-1 and TRBJ2-3; 7 bases are a match to TRBD2. Germline V gene sequence: CDR1 SQVTM, CDR2 ANQGSEA. The junction had 3 bases not matched to a gene; V was cut back by 4 bases and J by 2 bases. The CDR3 extends over 13 amino acids. CDR3 DNA: TGCAGCGTTGGCGGGAGTGCCACAGATACGCAGTATTTT. Translating it yields CSVGGSATDTQYF.

The gene calls are TRBV10-2 and TRBJ2-1; 10 positions agree with TRBD2. The closer fit of TRBJ2-7 to the DNA end suggests the J call may be wrong. This CDR3 is 15 amino acids long. In germline, CDR1 is WSHSY, CDR2 SAAADI. Here the CDR3 reads CASRLTSGALNEQYF. Here the CDR3 DNA reads TGCGCCAGCAGACTAACTAGCGGGGCCTTAAATGAGCAGTACTTC.

V gene TRBV19 combines with J gene TRBJ1-5; D is undetermined. The CDR3 spans 13 residues. Trimming took 7 bases from V and 7 from J, leaving 14 bases between them. The germline CDR1 and CDR2 sequences are LNHDA and SQIVND (reference sequence). The CDR3 spells CASNAQVSQPQHF. The DNA of the CDR3 is TGTGCCAGTAACGCTCAAGTCAGCCAGCCCCAGCATTTT.

This clonotype was seen only a few times. The chain carries TRBV5-1 and TRBJ2-2, with no clear D. This CDR3 contains 13 residues. The germline V gene encodes CDR1 SGHRS and CDR2 YFSETQ. The V gene lost 5 bases and the J gene lost 5 bases, with 10 bases spanning the gap. The CDR3 region has the DNA TGCGCCAGCAGTACACCCGAAACCGGGGAGCTGTTTTTT. Translation gives CASSTPETGELFF. The whole variable domain, filled in from reference TRBV5-1 and TRBJ2-2, reads KAGVTQTPRYLIKTRGQQVTLSCSPISGHRSVSWYQQTPGQGLQFLFEYFSETQRNKGNFPGRFSGRQFSNSRSEMNVSTLELGDSALYLCASSTPETGELFFGEGSRLTVL.

The V call is TRBV7-8, the J call TRBJ2-5; 12 bases map to TRBD2. The assigned J gene may be wrong: the sequence end matches TRBJ2-1 better. Germline V gene sequence: CDR1 SGHVS, CDR2 FQNEAQ. The length of the CDR3 is 16 residues. For the CDR3, the DNA is TGTGCCAGCAGCCCTCGGACTAGCGGGGTAAGGAATGAGCAGTTCTTC. This encodes CASSPRTSGVRNEQFF.

V and J are TRBV2 and TRBJ1-5; D perhaps matches TRBD1 (6 bases). V was trimmed by 4 bases and J by 0 bases, leaving 10 bases between them. CDR1 and CDR2 from the germline V gene are SNHLY and FYNNEI. The CDR3 is 15 residues long. The CDR3 DNA reads TGTGCCAGCAGTGCTACAGGGCATAGCAATCAGCCCCAGCATTTT. Translating it yields CASSATGHSNQPQHF.

This clonotype was counted between two and nine times. A read error may produce the germline difference seen at one junction end. The chain uses TRBV28 and TRBJ1-4; D perhaps matches TRBD1 (6 bases). Germline V lookup: CDR1 MDHEN, CDR2 SYDVKM. The CDR3 runs 11 residues. The CDR3 reads CASRHKTGIQF. Written as DNA, the CDR3 is TGTGCCAGCAGACACAAAACAGGGATACAGTTT. Together with reference TRBV28 and TRBJ1-4, the CDR3 gives the full variable domain: DVKVTQSSRYLVKRTGEKVFLECVQDMDHENMFWYRQDPGLGLRLIYFSYDVKMKEKGDIPEGYSVSREKKERFSLILESASTNQTSMYLCASRHKTGIQFGSGTQLSVL.